This T cell receptor (beta chain) was obtained from a study of PD-1 blockade in mismatch repair-deficient tumors. Using immunoSEQ multiplex PCR, the repertoire was profiled, and TCRdb retains in-frame clones only, with some absent. The sample lists around 13,000 clones; approximately 84% were seen once. The CDR3 sequence is 14 residues long. Trimming took off 0 bases at V and 4 bases at J, with 9 bases between the two ends. Germline assignment: CDR1 MNHEY and CDR2 SVGAGI. Comments on this clone: What it binds is not known.

The time point denotes: identical roughly eleven-day culture without peptide (control). Under ten ELISpot-reactive neoantigen peptides each drove an approximately 10-day in vitro stimulation. The TCR sequence derives from an adult with mismatch repair-deficient cancer. The V call is TRBV6-5, the J call TRBJ1-2; maybe TRBD1 (5 bases). The sequenced sample was cells cultured in vitro, obtained from a patient treated with pembrolizumab. The chain's CDR3 is CASSYSGTAYGYTF. For the CDR3, the DNA is TGTGCCAGCAGTTACTCTGGGACGGCCTATGGCTACACCTTC.